These 18 T cell receptor beta chains share one sample of origin, sequenced in a study of T cells expressing NK-cell markers. With the 5' RACE reads reprocessed, TCRdb shows one record per CDR3 protein and no DNA. The repertoire table contains around 280,000 distinct CDR3 sequences. The specimen sequenced was blood T cells: a sorted CD56 or NKG2C T cell subset, CD4+ or CD8+ T cells, or bulk PBMC T cells (not recorded which). The source is a man aged 18 to 35 in good health.

V and J are TRBV2 and TRBJ2-7. This CDR3 contains 13 residues. From germline, CDR1 is SNHLY and CDR2 FYNNEI. CDR3 in amino acids: CASSRAENYEQYF.

The CDR3 protein is CASTRDRGENIQYF. The chain links TRBV19 to TRBJ2-4; TCRdb indicates TRBD1, and absent DNA this call remains unverified. Germline V gene sequence: CDR1 LNHDA, CDR2 SQIVND (reference sequence). This CDR3 is built from 14 residues.

The V and J genes are TRBV20-1 and TRBJ2-7; TCRdb's D call of TRBD2 is untestable without DNA. CDR3 length: 15 amino acids. CDR1 and CDR2 from the germline V gene are DFQATT and SNEGSKA (reference sequence). CDR3: CSASSLTSGAYEQYF.

V usage is TRBV14 and J usage is TRBJ2-2; TCRdb reports TRBD1, a call that lacks DNA to check it against. CDR3 length equals 16 residues. The germline V gene has CDR1 SGHDN and CDR2 FVKESK. The CDR3 spells CASSQLRGASTGELFF.

This rearrangement joins TRBV2 to TRBJ2-5; as DNA is missing, the TRBD1 call by TCRdb cannot be tested. The CDR3 runs 16 residues. Per the germline V gene, CDR1 is SNHLY and CDR2 is FYNNEI. The CDR3 loop reads CASRRDRAILQETQYF.

This sequence joins TRBV20-1 and TRBJ2-1; without DNA, the TCRdb call of TRBD1 cannot be checked. Germline loops: CDR1 DFQATT, CDR2 SNEGSKA (reference sequence). CDR3 length: 16 amino acids. CDR3 sequence: CSARNLAGRDYNEQFF.

The CDR3 loop reads CSAWDRPTDTQYF. The rearrangement links TRBV20-1 to TRBJ2-3; TCRdb selects TRBD1, and the lack of DNA leaves this call unchecked. Germline loops: CDR1 DFQATT, CDR2 SNEGSKA (reference sequence). The CDR3 covers 13 residues.

The genes are TRBV20-1 and TRBJ1-1; TCRdb picks TRBD1, but there is no DNA to check that call. CDR1 is DFQATT and CDR2 is SNEGSKA in the germline V gene (reference sequence). The CDR3 length is 12 residues. CDR3 sequence: CSAATGVGEAFF.

V and J are TRBV5-6 and TRBJ1-1; no DNA is available, so the TRBD1 call from TCRdb remains unchecked. The CDR3 has 14 residues. Per germline, CDR1 SGHDT and CDR2 YYEEEE. This CDR3 is CASSWGTGNTEAFF.

This chain uses TRBV20-1 with TRBJ2-5; TCRdb calls TRBD2, which cannot be checked without DNA. Germline V gene lookup returns CDR1 DFQATT and CDR2 SNEGSKA (reference sequence). The CDR3 spans 16 residues. The CDR3 sequence is CSAGGTSGRARETQYF.

The rearrangement uses TRBV5-4 and TRBJ2-2. CDR3 length: 15 amino acids. Germline V gene data show CDR1 as SGHNT and CDR2 as YYREEE (reference sequence). The CDR3 loop is CASSLGRANTGELFF.

The CDR3 reads CASSLDFPGLAAGNEQFF. V and J are TRBV7-6 and TRBJ2-1; TCRdb outputs TRBD2, but without DNA this stays unchecked. There are 18 residues in the CDR3. CDR1 is SGHVS, CDR2 FNYEAQ, per germline.

The chain recombines TRBV7-9 with TRBJ1-3; no DNA is available, so the TRBD1 call from TCRdb remains unchecked. The germline V gene encodes CDR1 SEHNR and CDR2 FQNEAQ (reference sequence). CDR3 length: 16 residues. CDR3 in amino acids: CASSLEAGTAGNTIYF.

The CDR3 protein is CASSFRVGSYNEQFF. V usage is TRBV12-3 or TRBV12-4 and J usage is TRBJ2-1. The CDR3 has 15 residues.

The rearrangement uses TRBV6-1 and TRBJ1-6; TCRdb returns TRBD1, unconfirmable since there is no DNA. Germline V lookup: CDR1 MNHNS, CDR2 SASEGT. This CDR3 comprises 15 residues. The chain's CDR3 is CASRDPTGYNSPLHF.

This chain connects TRBV5-4 to TRBJ2-1; TCRdb's D call of TRBD1 is untestable without DNA. CDR1 is SGHNT, CDR2 YYREEE, per germline (reference sequence). The CDR3 covers 19 residues. The CDR3 region is CASSLGDRGRGPRTNEQFF.

This rearrangement joins TRBV12-3 or TRBV12-4 to TRBJ1-2; TCRdb reports TRBD1, a call that lacks DNA to check it against. CDR3 size: 12 residues. The CDR3 loop is CASTDRVGGYTF.

The CDR3 loop reads CASSSGLNSGNTIYF. The rearrangement uses TRBV5-5 and TRBJ1-3. The CDR3 loop spans 15 amino acids. Germline V gene sequence: CDR1 SGHKS, CDR2 YYEKEE (reference sequence).